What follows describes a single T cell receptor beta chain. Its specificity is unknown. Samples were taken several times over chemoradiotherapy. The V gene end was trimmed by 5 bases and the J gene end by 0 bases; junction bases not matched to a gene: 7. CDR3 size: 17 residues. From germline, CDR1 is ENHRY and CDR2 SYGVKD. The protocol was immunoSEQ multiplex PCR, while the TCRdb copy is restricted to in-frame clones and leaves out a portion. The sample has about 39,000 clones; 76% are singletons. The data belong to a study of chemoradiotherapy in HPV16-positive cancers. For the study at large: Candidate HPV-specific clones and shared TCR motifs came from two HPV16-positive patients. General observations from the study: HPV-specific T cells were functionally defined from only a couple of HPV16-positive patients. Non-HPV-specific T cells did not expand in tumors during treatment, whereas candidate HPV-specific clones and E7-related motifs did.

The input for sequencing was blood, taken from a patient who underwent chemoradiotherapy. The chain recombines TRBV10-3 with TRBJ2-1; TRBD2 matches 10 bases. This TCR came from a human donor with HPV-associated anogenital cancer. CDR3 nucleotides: TGTGCCATCAGTAGTAGCGGGGGGCCTAGCTCCTACAATGAGCAGTTCTTC. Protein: CAISSSGGPSSYNEQFF.